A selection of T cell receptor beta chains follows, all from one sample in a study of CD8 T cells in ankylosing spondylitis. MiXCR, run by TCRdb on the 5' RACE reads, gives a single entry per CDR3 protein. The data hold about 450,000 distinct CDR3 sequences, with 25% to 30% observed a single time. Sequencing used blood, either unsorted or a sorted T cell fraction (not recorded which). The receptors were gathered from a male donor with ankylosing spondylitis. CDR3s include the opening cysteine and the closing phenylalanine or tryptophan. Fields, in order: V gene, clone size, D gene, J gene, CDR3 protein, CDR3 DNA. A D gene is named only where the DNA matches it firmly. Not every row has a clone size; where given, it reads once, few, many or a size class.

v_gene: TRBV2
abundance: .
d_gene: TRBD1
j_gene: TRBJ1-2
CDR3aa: CASRRDSGYGYTF
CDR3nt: TGTGCCAGCAGAAGGGACAGCGGCTATGGCTACACCTTC

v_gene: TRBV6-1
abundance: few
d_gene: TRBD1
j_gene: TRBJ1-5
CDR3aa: CASSEEGQGYYSNQPQHF
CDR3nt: TGTGCCAGCAGTGAAGAGGGACAGGGGTATTATAGCAATCAGCCCCAGCATTTT

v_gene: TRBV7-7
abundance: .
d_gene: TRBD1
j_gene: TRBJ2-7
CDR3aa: CASSRDRGAEQYF
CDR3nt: TGTGCCAGCAGCCGGGACAGGGGGGCCGAGCAGTACTTC

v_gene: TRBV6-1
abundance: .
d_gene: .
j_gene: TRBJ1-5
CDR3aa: CASSGSTAYSNQPQHF
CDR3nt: TGTGCCAGCAGTGGTTCGACAGCATATAGCAATCAGCCCCAGCATTTT

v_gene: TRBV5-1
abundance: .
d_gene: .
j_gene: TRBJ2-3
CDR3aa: CASSSNTQGDTQYF
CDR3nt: TGCGCCAGCAGCTCAAATACTCAGGGAGATACGCAGTATTTT

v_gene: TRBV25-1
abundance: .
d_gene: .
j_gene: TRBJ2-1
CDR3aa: CASSEYSIAVSSYNEQFF
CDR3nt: TGTGCCAGCAGTGAATACAGCATAGCGGTGAGCTCCTACAATGAGCAGTTCTTC

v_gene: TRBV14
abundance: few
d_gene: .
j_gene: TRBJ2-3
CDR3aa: CATSRGYGTDTQYF
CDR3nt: TGTGCCACCTCTAGAGGTTACGGCACAGATACGCAGTATTTT

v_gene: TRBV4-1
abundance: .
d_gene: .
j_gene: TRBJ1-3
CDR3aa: CASSQVTGPGNTIYF
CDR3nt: TGCGCCAGCAGCCAAGTTACAGGTCCAGGAAACACCATATATTTT

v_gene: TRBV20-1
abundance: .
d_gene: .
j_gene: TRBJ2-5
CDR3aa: CSASRQVQETQYF
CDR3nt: TGCAGTGCTAGCAGACAGGTGCAAGAGACCCAGTACTTC

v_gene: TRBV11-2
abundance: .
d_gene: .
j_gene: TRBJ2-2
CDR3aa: CASSAHSNTGELFF
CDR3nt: TGTGCCAGCAGTGCGCACAGCAACACCGGGGAGCTGTTTTTT

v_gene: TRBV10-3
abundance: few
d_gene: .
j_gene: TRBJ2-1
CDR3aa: CAISDRGAYSNEQFF
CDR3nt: TGTGCCATCAGTGATCGAGGGGCGTACTCGAATGAGCAGTTCTTC

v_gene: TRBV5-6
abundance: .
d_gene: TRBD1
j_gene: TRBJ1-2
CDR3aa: CASSLGDRLNYGYTF
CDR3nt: TGTGCCAGCAGCTTGGGGGACAGACTGAACTATGGCTACACCTTC

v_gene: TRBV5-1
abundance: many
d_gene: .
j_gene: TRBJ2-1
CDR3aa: CASSLQAYEQFF
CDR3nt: TGCGCCAGCAGCTTGCAAGCCTACGAGCAGTTCTTC

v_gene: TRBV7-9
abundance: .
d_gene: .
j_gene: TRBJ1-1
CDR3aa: CASSFPPGMLEAFF
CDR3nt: TGTGCCAGCAGCTTTCCCCCGGGCATGCTTGAAGCTTTCTTT

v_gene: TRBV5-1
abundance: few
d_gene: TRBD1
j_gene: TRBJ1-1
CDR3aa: CASSFAGGLSAYTEAFF
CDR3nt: TGCGCCAGCAGCTTCGCAGGGGGCCTGAGTGCCTACACTGAAGCTTTCTTT

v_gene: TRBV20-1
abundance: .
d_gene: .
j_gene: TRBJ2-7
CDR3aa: CSATRGLSYEQYF
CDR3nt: TGCAGTGCTACCAGAGGCCTCTCCTACGAGCAGTACTTC

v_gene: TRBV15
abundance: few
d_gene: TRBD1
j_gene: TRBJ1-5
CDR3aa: CATSREPRQGRQPQHF
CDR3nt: TGTGCCACCAGCAGAGAGCCTCGACAGGGTCGGCAGCCCCAGCATTTT

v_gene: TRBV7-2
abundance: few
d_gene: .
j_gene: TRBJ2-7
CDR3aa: CASSPGARQGYEQYF
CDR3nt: TGTGCCAGCAGTCCAGGGGCCCGGCAGGGCTACGAGCAGTACTTC

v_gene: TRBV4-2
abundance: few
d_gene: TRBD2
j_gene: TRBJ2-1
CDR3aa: CASSQATGTSLNEQFF
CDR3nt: TGTGCCAGCAGCCAAGCAACCGGGACTAGCTTAAATGAGCAGTTCTTC

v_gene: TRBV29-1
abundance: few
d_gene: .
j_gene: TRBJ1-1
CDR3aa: CSVHKGRRTEAFF
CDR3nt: TGCAGCGTCCATAAGGGGAGGCGGACTGAAGCTTTCTTT

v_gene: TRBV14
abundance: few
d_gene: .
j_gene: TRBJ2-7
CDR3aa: CASSQQTGSYEQYF
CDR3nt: TGTGCCAGCAGCCAACAGACCGGATCCTACGAGCAGTACTTC

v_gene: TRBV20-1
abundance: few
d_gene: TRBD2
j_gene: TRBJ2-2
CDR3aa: CSADAGLADTGELFF
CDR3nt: TGCAGTGCTGATGCGGGACTAGCGGACACCGGGGAGCTGTTTTTT

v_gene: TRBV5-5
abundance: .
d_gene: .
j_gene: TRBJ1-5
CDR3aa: CASSTSWSNQPQHF
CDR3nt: TGTGCCAGCAGTACAAGTTGGAGCAATCAGCCCCAGCATTTT

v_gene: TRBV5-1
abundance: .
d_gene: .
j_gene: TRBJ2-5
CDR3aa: CASSLQTARETQYF
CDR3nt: TGCGCCAGCAGCTTGCAGACCGCTCGGGAGACCCAGTACTTC

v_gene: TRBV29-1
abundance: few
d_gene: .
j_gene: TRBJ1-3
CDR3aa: CSALGSSSNTIYF
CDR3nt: TGCAGCGCCTTGGGGTCCTCTTCCAACACCATATATTTT

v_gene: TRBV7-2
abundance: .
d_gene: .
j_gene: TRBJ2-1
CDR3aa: CASSPWLAGPFNEQFF
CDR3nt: TGTGCCAGCAGCCCCTGGCTGGCGGGCCCTTTCAATGAGCAGTTCTTC

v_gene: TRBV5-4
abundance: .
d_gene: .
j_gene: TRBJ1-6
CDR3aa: CASSLQGGSSPLHF
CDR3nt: TGTGCCAGCAGTCTTCAGGGAGGGAGTTCACCCCTCCACTTT

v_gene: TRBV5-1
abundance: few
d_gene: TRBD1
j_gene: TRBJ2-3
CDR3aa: CASSRNRGGSVIAQDTQYF
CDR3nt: TGCGCCAGCTCCAGGAACAGGGGTGGTTCCGTAATAGCACAAGATACGCAGTATTTT

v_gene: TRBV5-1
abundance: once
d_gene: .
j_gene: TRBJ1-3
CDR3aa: CASSGSISTIYF
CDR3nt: TGCGCCAGCAGCGGGTCCATTAGTACCATATATTTT

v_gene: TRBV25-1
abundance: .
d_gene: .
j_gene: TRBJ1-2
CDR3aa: CASSNSLGTWLGYTF
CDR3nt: TGTGCCAGCAGTAACTCTTTAGGGACGTGGTTAGGCTACACCTTC

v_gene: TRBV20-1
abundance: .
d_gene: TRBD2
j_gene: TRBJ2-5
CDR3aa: CSARIGGAQETQYF
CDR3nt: TGCAGTGCCCGGATCGGGGGGGCCCAAGAGACCCAGTACTTC

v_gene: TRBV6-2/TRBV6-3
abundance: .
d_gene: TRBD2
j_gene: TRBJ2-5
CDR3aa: CASSTPLTSVQETQYF
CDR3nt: TGTGCCAGCAGCACCCCTCTGACTAGCGTACAAGAGACCCAGTACTTC

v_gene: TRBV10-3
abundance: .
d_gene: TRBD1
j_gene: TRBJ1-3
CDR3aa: CAIARRGGGAGNTIYF
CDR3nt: TGTGCCATCGCTCGGCGCGGAGGGGGCGCTGGAAACACCATATATTTT

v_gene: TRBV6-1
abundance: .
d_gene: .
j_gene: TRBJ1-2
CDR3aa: CASSADSIDYGYTF
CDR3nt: TGTGCCAGCAGTGCGGACAGCATAGACTATGGCTACACCTTC

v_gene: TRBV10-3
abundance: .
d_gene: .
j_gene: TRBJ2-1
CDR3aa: CAIESSQRTYNEQFF
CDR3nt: TGTGCCATTGAATCGTCCCAGCGAACCTACAATGAGCAGTTCTTC

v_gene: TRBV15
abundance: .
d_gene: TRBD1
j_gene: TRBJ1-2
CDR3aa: CATSRDRAPGGYTF
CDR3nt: TGTGCCACCAGCCGGGACAGGGCCCCAGGGGGCTACACCTTC

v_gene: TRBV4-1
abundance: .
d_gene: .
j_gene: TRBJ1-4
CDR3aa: CASSPRVGANNEKLFF
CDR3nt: TGCGCCAGCAGCCCGAGAGTTGGTGCAAATAATGAAAAACTGTTTTTT

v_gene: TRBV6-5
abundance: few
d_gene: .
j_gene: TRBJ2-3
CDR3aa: CASSYAVASYDTQYF
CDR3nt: TGTGCCAGCAGTTATGCAGTAGCATCATACGATACGCAGTATTTT

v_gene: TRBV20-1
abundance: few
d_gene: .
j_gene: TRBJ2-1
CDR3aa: CSARERDIYNEQFF
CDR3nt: TGCAGTGCTAGGGAGCGGGACATCTACAATGAGCAGTTCTTC

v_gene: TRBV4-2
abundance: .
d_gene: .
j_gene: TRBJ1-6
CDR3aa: CASSQEVNNSPLHF
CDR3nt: TGTGCCAGCAGCCAAGAGGTTAATAATTCACCCCTCCACTTT

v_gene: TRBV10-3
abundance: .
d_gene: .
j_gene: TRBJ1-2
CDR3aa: CAISGMEKAFGYTF
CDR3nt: TGTGCCATCAGTGGGATGGAGAAGGCCTTTGGCTACACCTTC

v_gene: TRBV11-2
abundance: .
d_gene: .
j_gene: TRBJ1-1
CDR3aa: CASSFRRDGWGTEAFF
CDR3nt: TGTGCCAGCAGCTTTCGCCGCGACGGGTGGGGCACTGAAGCTTTCTTT

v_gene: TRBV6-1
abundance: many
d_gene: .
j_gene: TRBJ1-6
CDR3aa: CASSIRGGNSPLHF
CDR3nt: TGTGCCAGCAGCATCCGAGGGGGGAATTCACCCCTCCACTTT

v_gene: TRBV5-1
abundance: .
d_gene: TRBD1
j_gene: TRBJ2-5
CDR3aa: CASSSTGGSGETQYF
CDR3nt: TGCGCCAGCAGCAGTACAGGGGGCTCTGGGGAGACCCAGTACTTC